The clone carrying this T cell receptor beta chain has just a few counts. Its target is unknown. This sample is drawn from a study of response to subunit inactivated influenza vaccine. Points from the study as a whole: T cells newly recruited by each seasonal influenza vaccination are few, the authors suggested.

In TCRdb, the RT-PCR reads were re-called with MiXCR into one record per CDR3 protein. The sample shows hundreds of thousands of distinct CDR3 sequences, over 11% of them seen only once. There are 16 residues in the CDR3. The sequenced sample was PBMCs from blood, obtained 14 to 15 days before vaccination. The clonotype comes from a man aged 45 to 65 who received an inactivated influenza vaccine. V usage is TRBV21-1 and J usage is TRBJ2-4; TRBD1 is taken as the D call from the table, unchecked against the DNA. TRBV21-1 constitutes a pseudogene. Here the CDR3 reads CASKGTGKGAKNIQYF. The CDR3 DNA reads as TGTGCCAGCAAGGGGACAGGGAAGGGGGCCAAAAACATTCAGTACTTC.